The 26 T cell receptor beta chains in this list originate from one sample, sequenced in a study of breast tumors, draining lymph nodes, adjacent tissues. TCRdb re-called the multiplex PCR reads through MiXCR, storing one row per CDR3 protein. The table shows tens of thousands of distinct CDR3 sequences, with roughly 30% occurring only once. The lymph nodes were axillary draining lymph nodes from breast cancer patients. Sequencing was done on a sample of axillary lymph node tissue. Receptor source: a female donor with breast cancer. Some clones in this sample may be carry-over from other donors' samples.

The sample holds one count of this clonotype. A much more abundant neighbour one base away suggests this may be a read error. The chain links TRBV6-4 to TRBJ2-5; possibly TRBD1 for D (6 bases). Looked up from germline, CDR1 is MRHNA and CDR2 is SNTAGT. V was cut by 3 bases and J by 7 bases, with 12 bases left in between. The CDR3 covers 13 residues. The CDR3 DNA sequence: TGTGCCAGCAGTGAGGGGGCGCCAGGGACCCAGTACTTC. Residues: CASSEGAPGTQYF.

Many counts were recorded for this clonotype. The V call is TRBV12-3 or TRBV12-4, the J call TRBJ1-3; D unclear. The CDR3 has 13 residues. Trimming cost V 3 bases and J 1 base, with 4 bases left between them. The CDR3 nucleotides read TGTGCCAGCAGTTTCTCGTCTGGAAACACCATATATTTT. Its protein product is CASSFSSGNTIYF.

Ten or more counts support this clonotype. This chain links TRBV30 with TRBJ1-5; D may be TRBD1 (5 bases). Germline CDR1 and CDR2: GTSNPN and SVGIG (reference sequence). This CDR3 spans 12 amino acids. The V and J ends lost 4 bases and 4 bases respectively, with 8 bases between them. The CDR3 DNA reads TGTGCCTGGAACAGGCCGAATCAGCCCCAGCATTTT. Its protein is CAWNRPNQPQHF.

V is TRBV11-2 and J is TRBJ1-6; D gene uncertain. CDR1 and CDR2 (germline): SGHAT, FQNNGV. The CDR3 extends over 14 amino acids. V was trimmed by 1 base and J by 8 bases, leaving 9 bases between them. Here the CDR3 DNA reads TGTGCCAGCAGCTTAGGGGCAGGACATTCACCCCTCCACTTT. Protein product: CASSLGAGHSPLHF.

This clonotype was observed many times. The rearrangement uses TRBV20-1 and TRBJ2-7; 10 bases line up with TRBD2. CDR1 and CDR2 from the germline V gene are DFQATT and SNEGSKA (reference sequence). The junction had 10 bases not matched to a gene; V was cut back by 0 bases and J by 8 bases. The CDR3 consists of 15 residues. CDR3 in amino acids: CSARDFRLAGDQQYF. The CDR3 DNA is TGCAGTGCTAGAGATTTTAGGCTAGCGGGAGATCAGCAGTACTTC.

This clonotype was observed at least ten times. Possible read error: a much larger clone is one base away. This sequence joins TRBV6-1 and TRBJ2-7, with 8 bases that match TRBD1. Germline loops: CDR1 MNHNS, CDR2 SASEGT. The CDR3 runs 15 residues. As DNA, the CDR3 is TGTGCCAGCAGTCAAGCGCCCTACAGGGGGTACGAGCAGTACTTC. Its protein is CASSQAPYRGYEQYF.

Points on this clonotype: One end of the junction fails to match germline, which may point to a read error. The chain combines TRBV7-2 with TRBJ2-5; 10 bases align to TRBD2. The CDR3 sequence is 19 residues long. CDR1 is SGHTA and CDR2 is FQGNSA in the germline V gene. In DNA form, the CDR3 reads TGTGCCAGCAGCGTCACCCAAGACAGAGATCGGCTAGCGGGAGAGGGGTGGGACTTC. The encoded protein is CASSVTQDRDRLAGEGWDF.

The chain uses TRBV4-2 and TRBJ2-7, with TRBD2 matching over 13 bases. The CDR3 totals 14 residues. Germline loops: CDR1 LGHNA, CDR2 YNFKEQ. V was pared by 4 bases and J by 7 bases, with 4 bases of the junction left unmatched. The CDR3 region has the DNA TGTGCCAGCAGCCGGACTAGCGGGAGTGGGGAGCAGTACTTC. Residues: CASSRTSGSGEQYF.

This chain joins TRBV12-3 or TRBV12-4 and TRBJ2-2; possible D gene TRBD2, 7 bases. V lost 3 bases, J lost 4 bases, and 15 bases lay in between. This CDR3 has 16 residues. The CDR3, as DNA: TGTGCCAGCAGTTTCCGGGGGGCGCGGGGCACCGGGGAGCTGTTTTTT. This codes for CASSFRGARGTGELFF.

This clonotype showed up just a few times. A much more abundant neighbour one base away suggests this may be a read error. This chain joins TRBV20-1 and TRBJ2-1, with D maybe TRBD2 (6 bases). The CDR3 consists of 13 residues. Germline V gene lookup returns CDR1 DFQATT and CDR2 SNEGSKA (reference sequence). With 3 bases removed from V and 12 bases from J, the gap between germline ends came to 18 bases. The CDR3 loop is CSARRLGTRAQFF. CDR3 in DNA: TGCAGTGCTAGGCGACTAGGTACTCGTGCGCAGTTCTTC.

This clonotype has at least ten counts. This chain joins TRBV6-5 and TRBJ2-5, with D uncertain. CDR1 is MNHEY, CDR2 SVGAGI, per germline. The CDR3 consists of 13 residues. The ends were cut back, 6 bases at V and 2 bases at J, with 10 bases in the middle. CDR3: CASSQTRQETQYF. The CDR3, as DNA: TGTGCCAGCAGCCAGACTCGTCAAGAGACCCAGTACTTC.

This clonotype was seen ten or more times. The chain links TRBV20-1 to TRBJ2-1, with 7 bases lining up with TRBD2. The CDR3 loop spans 17 amino acids. V was pared by 0 bases and J by 4 bases, with 12 bases of the junction left unmatched. Germline V gives CDR1 DFQATT, CDR2 SNEGSKA (reference sequence). This CDR3 reads CSARDHRGGRTYNEQFF. In DNA, the CDR3 is TGCAGTGCTAGAGATCATCGGGGCGGGAGAACTTACAATGAGCAGTTCTTC.

This clonotype was detected many times. The V call is TRBV7-3, the J call TRBJ2-3, with 7 bases aligning to TRBD2. Losses at the gene ends were 5 bases for V and 5 bases for J; bases not matched to a gene: 10. The germline gives CDR1 SGHTA, CDR2 FQGTGA. This CDR3 is built from 15 residues. This chain's CDR3 is CASSQSGTMRDTQYF. The CDR3 DNA reads TGTGCCAGCAGCCAAAGCGGGACCATGAGAGATACGCAGTATTTT.

Ten or more counts support this clonotype. This chain joins TRBV7-2 and TRBJ2-7; TRBD2 matches at 10 bases. CDR3 size: 16 residues. Germline V gene lookup returns CDR1 SGHTA and CDR2 FQGNSA. The trim removed 3 bases at V and 3 bases at J, leaving 8 bases unmatched. The CDR3 loop is CASSLGYGLAVYEQYF. The CDR3 DNA sequence: TGTGCCAGCAGCTTGGGGTACGGACTAGCGGTCTACGAGCAGTACTTC.

The V and J genes are TRBV6-2 or TRBV6-3 and TRBJ2-5, with D possibly matching TRBD1 (7 bases). V lost 2 bases and J 4 bases, leaving 14 bases between the germline ends. CDR3 length: 15 amino acids. Germline assignment: CDR1 MNHEY and CDR2 SVGEGT. The CDR3 bases are TGTGCCAGCAGTTACCCGCAGGGGGGAGTAGAGACCCAGTACTTC. Amino acid sequence: CASSYPQGGVETQYF.

In regard to this clonotype: Lacking the conserved final phenylalanine or tryptophan, this CDR3 likely reflects a read error. V usage is TRBV7-2 and J usage is TRBJ2-7; 7 bases agree with TRBD1. CDR1 and CDR2 from the germline V gene are SGHTA and FQGNSA. V dropped 5 bases and J dropped 9; count of bases not matched to a gene: 10. The CDR3 has 13 amino acids. The DNA of the CDR3 is TGTGCCAGCAGCGCTGGACAGGCCAAGGGGCAGTACCTC. It translates to CASSAGQAKGQYL.

This clonotype came up a few times. The rearrangement uses TRBV28 and TRBJ2-1, with 7 bases matching TRBD1. Trimming at V came to 5 bases and at J to 5 bases, leaving 9 bases not matched to a gene. The CDR3 has 15 amino acids. Germline CDR1 reads MDHEN; CDR2 reads SYDVKM. The CDR3 region has the DNA TGTGCCAGCAGTCCGCCGGGACAGTATAACAATGAGCAGTTCTTC. Translation gives CASSPPGQYNNEQFF.

This clonotype was counted between two and nine times. This chain connects TRBV28 to TRBJ1-4, with 7 bases lining up with TRBD1. CDR1 MDHEN and CDR2 SYDVKM come from the germline V gene. The CDR3 consists of 14 residues. V was pared by 7 bases and J by 5 bases, with 7 bases of the junction left unmatched. The CDR3 DNA reads TGTGCCAGCAAGGGCCCGACAGGGAATGAAAAACTGTTTTTT. Amino acid sequence: CASKGPTGNEKLFF.

The gene calls are TRBV30 and TRBJ1-1; a weak D match, TRBD1 (5 bases). Looked up from germline, CDR1 is GTSNPN and CDR2 is SVGIG (reference sequence). CDR3 size: 13 residues. Trimming cost V 0 bases and J 5 bases, with 10 bases left between them. CDR3 coding DNA: TGTGCCTGGAGTGTACAGGTTTCTACTGAAGCTTTCTTT. It specifies CAWSVQVSTEAFF.

As concerns this clonotype: This may come from a read error, since a much larger clone is one base off. This rearrangement joins TRBV6-1 to TRBJ1-4; 9 positions match TRBD1. V lost 5 bases to trimming and J lost 6 bases; unmatched junction nucleotides: 7. This CDR3 contains 15 residues. In germline, CDR1 is MNHNS, CDR2 SASEGT. CDR3 amino acids: CASSPHRGRYEKLFF. CDR3 DNA sequence: TGTGCCAGCAGTCCCCACAGGGGGCGGTATGAAAAACTGTTTTTT.

As for this clonotype: Germline is not matched at one junction end, which may reflect a read error. The chain links TRBV7-9 to TRBJ1-1; unclear D gene. Per the germline V gene, CDR1 is SEHNR and CDR2 is FQNEAQ (reference sequence). The length of the CDR3 is 12 residues. CDR3 sequence reads: CASSLVNTEAVF. DNA of the CDR3: TGTGCCAGCAGCTTAGTTAACACTGAAGCTGTCTTT.

This clonotype was seen many times. This may come from a read error, since a much larger clone is one base off. The chain links TRBV11-3 to TRBJ1-6, with D possibly being TRBD1 (6 bases). The CDR3 has 14 amino acids. Trimming pared 1 base from V and 9 bases from J, leaving 10 bases between. The germline V gene encodes CDR1 SGHNT and CDR2 YENEEA. CDR3 residues: CASSLVAGASPLHF. CDR3 nucleotides: TGTGCCAGCAGCTTAGTTGCAGGGGCTTCACCCCTCCACTTT.

This clonotype has ten or more counts. The rearrangement joins TRBV20-1 to TRBJ2-1; the match to TRBD2 covers 7 bases. Looked up from germline, CDR1 is DFQATT and CDR2 is SNEGSKA (reference sequence). The trim removed 5 bases at V and 8 bases at J, leaving 15 bases unmatched. The CDR3 is 15 amino acids. CDR3 in amino acids: CSASASGPTLDEQFF. DNA for the CDR3: TGCAGTGCTTCGGCTAGCGGCCCTACTCTCGATGAGCAGTTCTTC.

This clonotype was observed a handful of times. The chain links TRBV6-1 to TRBJ2-7; 12 positions match TRBD2. This CDR3 spans 15 amino acids. V lost 6 bases to trimming and J lost 2 bases; unmatched junction nucleotides: 5. Germline-derived CDR1 and CDR2 are MNHNS and SASEGT. This chain's CDR3 is CASRPTSGGTYEQYF. The CDR3 region has the DNA TGTGCCAGCAGACCGACTAGCGGGGGAACCTACGAGCAGTACTTC.

The chain joins TRBV9 to TRBJ2-5, with a possible D match to TRBD1 (5 bases). The CDR3 covers 13 residues. Per the germline V gene, CDR1 is SGDLS and CDR2 is YYNGEE. Deletions cut 0 bases from V and 2 bases from J, with 5 bases between. The DNA for the CDR3 is TGTGCCAGCAGCGTAGGACAGCAAGAGACCCAGTACTTC. It encodes CASSVGQQETQYF.

This clonotype was seen ten or more times. The rearrangement joins TRBV7-3 to TRBJ1-4; TRBD1 matches 11 bases. J was trimmed by 8 bases and V by 4 bases; bases with no gene match: 6. Germline V gives CDR1 SGHTA, CDR2 FQGTGA. The CDR3 loop spans 15 amino acids. CDR3 residues: CASSSRGQGVEKLFF. The CDR3 DNA follows: TGTGCCAGCAGCTCCAGGGGACAGGGGGTGGAAAAACTGTTTTTT.